This TCR beta chain came from a study of tumor-infiltrating lymphocytes in primary liver carcinoma (dated by TCRdb to 2017 to 2019). A note on the overall study: Hepatocellular carcinoma (four) or combined HCC and intrahepatic cholangiocarcinoma (one) was present in the five patients, who were three men and two women aged 30 to 69 years. Tumors of the five patients were stage T1-T3 N0M0 with maximum diameters of roughly 4 to 11 cm. Each sample produced about 3.5 to 7.5 million productive TCRbeta reads, and read depth showed no significant difference between tissue types. Across five regions of each liver tumor, along with adjacent normal tissue and blood, the study brought together TCRbeta repertoire sequencing, expression microarrays and whole-exome sequencing. A total of some 35 specimens from 5 patients went through TCRbeta repertoire sequencing, namely 25 tumor regions, 5 adjacent noncancerous liver tissues and 5 peripheral blood samples. Agilent mRNA microarray profiling was performed on the roughly 25 tumor region samples to relate TCRbeta repertoire diversity to the local molecular phenotype. Repertoires from technical replicates were highly reproducible, with mean shared-clone rates around 0.87 and correlation coefficients above 0.95. The paper as a whole reports these results and caveats: Because sequencing covered only the TCR beta chain and unpaired alpha chains were not captured, true repertoire diversity is likely underestimated. Pairs of tumor regions showed greater repertoire overlap (mean 36%) than tumor-adjacent pairs (roughly 17%) or tumor-blood pairs (approximately 15%), which is consistent with antigen-driven expansion. The study included only five patients, and the authors note findings should be validated in a larger study. A significantly larger repertoire fraction was made up by the top 250 clones in tumors than in blood (p = 0.039). Only roughly 7-25% of top clones appeared in all five regions of a tumor, which suggests that tumor-infiltrating T cells are spatially heterogeneous. Since the samples were bulk and unsorted, there was no way to compare CD4+ and CD8+ T cell repertoires.

The CDR3, from cysteine to phenylalanine, totals 12 residues. CDR3 DNA is the only sequence kept; it has 36 bases, read in frame from the first base. In the germline V gene (reference sequence), CDR1 corresponds to SGHNT and CDR2 to YYREEE. Total RNA and DNA were co-extracted without cell sorting from around 20-30 mg of bulk tissue using the AllPrep DNA/RNA mini kit. Between late 2015 and March 2016, about five patients in China with histopathologically diagnosed primary liver carcinoma had surgical resection. At the time of sampling, the patients were treatment-naive and had chronic HBV infection. Each tumor was sampled at five spatially separated regions: the superior, inferior, left-lateral and right-lateral poles and the tumor centre. According to histology, viable tumor cells made up more than 80% of every tumor sample. Fresh tumor and adjacent tissue pieces were bisected; one half was stored in RNAlater at -80°C, the other sent for histology.

Using a constant-region primer and ProtoScript II reverse transcriptase, TCRbeta-specific cDNA was reverse-transcribed from about 540 ng total RNA. TCRbeta libraries were built with three nested multiplex PCR rounds, a slightly modified ARM-PCR procedure. Multiplex TRBV1-TRBV30 forward primers and a Cbeta reverse primer were used in the first two PCR rounds, each of which was run for 10 cycles. Sample barcodes and Illumina adapters were added in a final 25-cycle PCR with Deep VentR polymerase. Before sequencing, amplicons of 200-500 bp were gel-purified using a QIAquick gel extraction kit. An Illumina HiSeq 2500 was used to sequence the TCRbeta amplicons, generating 250-bp paired-end reads. On the study's bioinformatics: Reads were quality-trimmed with Trimmomatic v0.33, and paired reads were merged with FLASH v1.2.11 to recover full CDR3 sequences. V, D and J germline segments were assigned to the rearranged TCRbeta sequences by MiGEC v1.2.1b. Clonotype statistics, along with Shannon-Wiener diversity indices, were calculated using VDJtools v1.0.0. To reduce sampling bias, subsequent analyses other than the diversity analysis used only the 250 most abundant clonotypes in each sample. TCRdb reprocessing: public reads trimmed at Q25 with fastp, clones called with MiXCR, in-frame beta chains kept. Duplicate CDR3 protein sequences are folded into a single record with the most common DNA and genes. For this entry, the V and J calls and clone size follow TCRdb and not the study's own pipeline. Counted in this sample were about 74,000 distinct CDR3 sequences; nearly 70% of them appeared once. The leading ten clones occupy about a quarter of the sample.

Details on this clonotype: Its antigen is still unknown. Mismatch with germline at one junction end may stem from a read error.

The sequence derives from a man aged 35 to 55 with primary liver carcinoma and hepatitis B virus infection. Sequences were obtained from liver tumor tissue from sampling region 4. The cell subset or site label, as the study defines it: tumor region T4, right-lateral pole. Rearrangement joined TRBV5-4 to TRBJ2-1; TRBD2 is possibly the D segment (5 matching bases). The CDR3 protein sequence reads: CGGSYPEGEQLF. The DNA reads TGTGGCGGCAGCTACCCTGAGGGTGAGCAGCTCTTC.